This is a list of T cell receptor beta chains from one sample in a study of blood T cell repertoires in COVID-19. The assay was immunoSEQ multiplex PCR, and TCRdb's table has in-frame clones only and misses some. Of just under 150,000 clones listed, 80% to 90% are singletons. Material for sequencing was peripheral blood. These receptor sequences come from a woman between 50 and 59 years old with acute or convalescent COVID-19. Each CDR3 is given with its conserved first and last residue. Each record gives: CDR3 protein, CDR3 DNA, V gene, D gene, clone size, J gene. D genes are given only for firm matches. Part of the rows lack a size; the others show once, few, many or a class for expanded clones.

CATSRIPGIFNTEAFF TGTGCCACCAGCAGAATACCGGGGATCTTTAACACTGAAGCTTTCTTT TRBV15 . . TRBJ1-1
CASKPLGNQPQHF TGTGCCAGCAAGCCGTTAGGCAATCAGCCCCAGCATTTT TRBV2 . . TRBJ1-5
CASSVTDQPQHF TGTGCCAGCAGTGTTACAGACCAGCCCCAGCATTTT TRBV2 . few TRBJ1-5
CASSDTGTEVYGYTF TGTGCCAGTAGTGATACCGGGACAGAAGTCTATGGCTACACCTTC TRBV19 TRBD1 . TRBJ1-2
CAWASGTTYEQYF TGTGCCTGGGCTAGCGGGACTACCTACGAGCAGTACTTC TRBV30 TRBD2 once TRBJ2-7
CASNPGTNEKLFF TGTGCCAGCAACCCAGGGACTAATGAAAAACTGTTTTTT TRBV2 . . TRBJ1-4
CASRTQAFNYGYTF TGTGCCAGTAGGACGCAGGCCTTCAACTATGGCTACACCTTC TRBV19 . . TRBJ1-2
CASSGRTSGGTYTQYF TGTGCCAGCAGCGGAAGGACTAGCGGGGGGACCTATACGCAGTATTTT TRBV11-2 TRBD2 . TRBJ2-3
CASSLRRGGYTEAFF TGTGCCAGCAGCCTCCGTCGGGGGGGCTACACTGAAGCTTTCTTT TRBV9 . . TRBJ1-1
CASSRGQGSYEQYF TGTGCCAGCAGCCGGGGACAGGGGTCCTACGAGCAGTACTTC TRBV3-1/TRBV3-2 TRBD1 . TRBJ2-7